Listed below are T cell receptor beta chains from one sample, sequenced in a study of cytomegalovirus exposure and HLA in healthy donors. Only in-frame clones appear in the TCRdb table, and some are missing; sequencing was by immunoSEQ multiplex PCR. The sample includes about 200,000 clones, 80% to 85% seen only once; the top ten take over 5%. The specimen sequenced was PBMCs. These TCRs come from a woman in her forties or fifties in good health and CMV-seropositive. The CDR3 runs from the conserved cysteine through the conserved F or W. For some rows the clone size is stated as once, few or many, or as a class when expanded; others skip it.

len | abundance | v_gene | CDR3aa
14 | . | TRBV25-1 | CASRTSGGANEQFF
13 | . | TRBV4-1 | CASSQDRGGEAFF
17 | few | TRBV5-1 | CASSFNRLAGGKETQYF
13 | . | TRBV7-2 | CASSSGVLYEQYF
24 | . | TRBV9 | CASTEVPGTSGSTLPWAHTDTQYF
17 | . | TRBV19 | CASSIDRQGISIYGYTF
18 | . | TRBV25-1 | CASSELLGQSLTKNSQYF
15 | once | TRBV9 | CASSIEPGTYREQYF
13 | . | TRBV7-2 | CASSPGQGYGYTF
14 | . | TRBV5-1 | CASSLRTGLETQYF
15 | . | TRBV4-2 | CASSQGVADYNEQFF
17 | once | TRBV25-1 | CASSELRTIQPIYEQYF
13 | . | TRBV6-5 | CATSGTGIYEQYF
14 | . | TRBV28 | CASSLMGLQETQYF
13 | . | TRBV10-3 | CAIDSGNTDTQYF
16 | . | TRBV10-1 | CASSESASGAPRTQYF
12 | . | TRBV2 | CASSSTDPGAFF